This T cell receptor beta chain came from a study of T cell responses to AZD1222 COVID-19 vaccine. Whether given at about 4 or about 12 weeks, second doses were pooled. Measured with immunoSEQ multiplex PCR; TCRdb has only the in-frame clones, and not every one. The sample yields approximately 100,000 clones, more than 70% seen once. The CDR3 extends over 15 amino acids. CDR1 and CDR2 from the germline V gene are SGHAT and FQNNGV. Trimming cost V 0 bases and J 2 bases, with 10 bases left between them. The sequences come from peripheral blood, collected 28 days after the second AZD1222 dose. The TCR was taken from an adult who received the AZD1222 COVID-19 vaccine. V is TRBV11-2 and J is TRBJ2-5; D is undetermined. The DNA of the CDR3 is TGTGCCAGCAGCTTAGATGGGCCCATTCAAGAGACCCAGTACTTC. Its protein is CASSLDGPIQETQYF.